Included here is one TCR beta chain sequence, with context. Its specificity is unknown. Amplification of TCR beta CDR3 regions used RNA as the template. When the TCR CDR3 underwent first-round RT-PCR, the HTBI primer set was used. TCRdb recomputed calls from the multiplex PCR reads with MiXCR, one row per CDR3 protein. The repertoire holds 700,000 or so distinct CDR3 sequences, roughly 14% seen once, with about 12% in the top ten. The data were taken from a study of T cells in Graves' hyperthyroidism and ophthalmopathy. Turning to the study itself: Peripheral blood was acquired at first diagnosis, ahead of any therapy whatsoever.

Study conclusions and caveats: The blood repertoire included most of the expanded thyroid clonotypes above 0.001. Before onset, ophthalmopathy was predicted by the model a median about 6.2 months earlier.

Enrolled ophthalmopathy patients presented with a Clinical Activity Score of at least 3, a NOSPECS grade of at least 4, and disease duration under 3 months. Between the trimmed V and J ends, which lost 3 bases and 1 base, there was a span of 13 bases. Germline V gene data show CDR1 as MNHEY and CDR2 as SVGEGT. CDR3 size: 15 residues. The TCR comes from a woman in her forties or fifties with Graves' ophthalmopathy. This chain uses TRBV6-2 or TRBV6-3 with TRBJ2-7; TRBD2 might be the D (6 bases). Sequencing was performed on blood. The CDR3, as DNA: TGTGCCAGCAGTTATTCTGCCGGGACTTCCTACGAGCAGTACTTC. Translating it yields CASSYSAGTSYEQYF.